Following are 13 T cell receptor beta chains from one sample sequenced in a study of Graves' ophthalmopathy and Graves' hyperthyroidism. Amplification of the TCR beta CDR3 regions used RNA transcripts (as template). The authors performed first-round RT-PCR with HTBI primers and then a second-round multiplex PCR. TCRdb reanalysed the multiplex PCR reads using MiXCR and keeps one entry per CDR3 protein. The sample holds around 470,000 distinct CDR3 sequences, around an eighth seen once. Sequenced sample: blood. These TCRs come from a woman aged 25-40 years with Graves' ophthalmopathy.

This clonotype showed up many times. The V gene is TRBV6-1, the J gene TRBJ1-6, with 8 positions matching TRBD1. Germline-derived CDR1 and CDR2 are MNHNS and SASEGT. The CDR3 contains 16 residues. With V trimmed by 5 bases and J by 4 bases, 7 bases remained unmatched. DNA for the CDR3: TGTGCCAGCAGTCTCTCAGGGGGCGGATATAATTCACCCCTCCACTTT. Protein sequence: CASSLSGGGYNSPLHF.

The chain combines TRBV5-6 with TRBJ2-5; the match to TRBD1 covers 7 bases. The V segment lost 3 bases and the J segment 3 bases; nucleotides outside the gene matches: 11. Germline loops: CDR1 SGHDT, CDR2 YYEEEE. CDR3 length: 16 residues. CDR3 bases: TGTGCCAGCAGCTCGCCGTCCGACAGGGCGAAAGAGACCCAGTACTTC. It specifies CASSSPSDRAKETQYF. The full variable domain, completed using reference TRBV5-6 and TRBJ2-5, is DAGVTQSPTHLIKTRGQQVTLRCSPKSGHDTVSWYQQALGQGPQFIFQYYEEEERQRGNFPDRFSGHQFPNYSSELNVNALLLGDSALYLCASSSPSDRAKETQYFGPGTRLLVL.

This clonotype was seen ten or more times. The J gene is TRBJ2-7, the V gene TRBV7-9; no firm D call. Germline loops: CDR1 SEHNR, CDR2 FQNEAQ (reference sequence). The germline V and J ends were trimmed by 6 bases and 0 bases, with 12 bases remaining between them. The CDR3 runs to 14 residues. CDR3: CASRPRSHSYEQYF. The DNA of the CDR3 is TGTGCCAGCAGACCTAGGAGTCACTCCTACGAGCAGTACTTC.

Ten or more counts support this clonotype. The rearrangement uses TRBV12-3 or TRBV12-4 and TRBJ2-2, with 8 bases identical to TRBD1. Unmatched junction bases numbered 6, after V lost 5 bases and J lost 7 bases. This CDR3 spans 14 amino acids. CDR3 residues: CASSPWTGHGELFF. The CDR3 DNA follows: TGTGCCAGCAGTCCCTGGACAGGGCACGGGGAGCTGTTTTTT.

This clonotype was detected ten times or more. The chain couples TRBV6-5 to TRBJ2-7, with TRBD1 matching 9 bases. The CDR3 has 15 amino acids. Germline values: CDR1 MNHEY, CDR2 SVGAGI. The trim removed 5 bases at V and 4 bases at J, leaving 9 bases unmatched. The CDR3 region has the DNA TGTGCCAGCAGTACTAACAGGGGGCGAGCGTACGAGCAGTACTTC. Translation gives CASSTNRGRAYEQYF.

This clonotype was observed at least ten times. The V gene is TRBV5-5, the J gene TRBJ2-3; weak D call: TRBD1 (5 bases). The length of the CDR3 is 14 residues. The V end was cut by 3 bases, the J end by 4 bases, with 12 bases between. CDR1 is SGHKS, CDR2 YYEKEE, per germline (reference sequence). The CDR3 reads CASSSARGSDTQYF. CDR3 DNA: TGTGCCAGCAGCTCGGCTAGGGGCTCAGATACGCAGTATTTT.

At least ten counts were recorded for this clonotype. A much larger clone differs by one base, so this may be a read error. The chain uses TRBV6-1 and TRBJ1-5; the D is unclear. The V gene lost 2 bases and the J gene lost 2 bases, with 4 bases spanning the gap. Germline loops: CDR1 MNHNS, CDR2 SASEGT. CDR3 length equals 13 residues. CDR3 protein: CASSEMGNQPQHF. The CDR3 bases are TGTGCCAGCAGTGAAATGGGCAATCAGCCCCAGCATTTT.

This clonotype was counted at least ten times. V usage is TRBV30 and J usage is TRBJ1-2; D is possibly TRBD1 (5 bases). The V end was cut by 3 bases, the J end by 7 bases, with 18 bases between. CDR3 length: 14 amino acids. Germline V lookup: CDR1 GTSNPN, CDR2 SVGIG (reference sequence). The CDR3 is CAWSLTAKAVGYTF. The CDR3, as DNA: TGTGCCTGGAGCCTGACAGCGAAGGCAGTTGGCTACACCTTC.

This clonotype was detected many times. The V and J genes are TRBV29-1 and TRBJ1-2, with 7 bases that match TRBD1. Germline CDR1 and CDR2: SQVTM and ANQGSEA. The CDR3 has 13 amino acids. The J segment lost 6 bases and the V segment lost 5 bases, leaving 9 bases of the junction unmatched. The CDR3: CSVQTGILDGYTF. For the CDR3, the DNA is TGCAGCGTTCAGACAGGGATTTTGGATGGCTACACCTTC.

This clonotype occurred many times. The chain combines TRBV28 with TRBJ1-3; 9 bases fit TRBD1. V gave up 2 bases and J gave up 2 bases; unmatched junction bases: 1. This CDR3 is 15 amino acids long. In germline, CDR1 is MDHEN, CDR2 SYDVKM. CDR3 amino acids: CASSLRDRAGNTIYF. CDR3 coding DNA: TGTGCCAGCAGTTTAAGGGACAGGGCTGGAAACACCATATATTTT.

This chain joins TRBV19 and TRBJ2-7; maybe TRBD1 (6 bases). V gave up 5 bases and J gave up 5 bases, with 7 bases separating them. The germline V gene has CDR1 LNHDA and CDR2 SQIVND (reference sequence). The CDR3 runs 11 residues. CDR3 sequence: CASSAGDEQYF. DNA of the CDR3: TGTGCCAGTAGTGCAGGGGACGAGCAGTACTTC.

V gene TRBV18 combines with J gene TRBJ2-7, with D possibly TRBD1 on 5 matching bases. CDR3 size: 13 residues. Germline CDR1 KGHSH, CDR2 LQKENI. The ends were cut back, 0 bases at V and 5 bases at J, with 8 bases in the middle. This CDR3 is CASSPPGADEQYF. DNA of the CDR3: TGTGCCAGCTCACCACCAGGGGCAGACGAGCAGTACTTC. The whole variable domain, remainder taken from reference TRBV18 and TRBJ2-7, is NAGVMQNPRHLVRRRGQEARLRCSPMKGHSHVYWYRQLPEEGLKFMVYLQKENIIDESGMPKERFSAEFPKEGPSILRIQQVVRGDSAAYFCASSPPGADEQYFGPGTRLTVT.

This clonotype was picked up many times. This chain links TRBV6-1 with TRBJ1-1, with 11 bases aligning to TRBD1. The CDR3 loop spans 15 amino acids. Germline V gene data show CDR1 as MNHNS and CDR2 as SASEGT. Trimming at V came to 1 base and at J to 6 bases, leaving 4 bases not matched to a gene. The chain's CDR3 is CASSEGGDRGSEAFF. In DNA, the CDR3 is TGTGCCAGCAGTGAAGGGGGGGACAGGGGGTCTGAAGCTTTCTTT.